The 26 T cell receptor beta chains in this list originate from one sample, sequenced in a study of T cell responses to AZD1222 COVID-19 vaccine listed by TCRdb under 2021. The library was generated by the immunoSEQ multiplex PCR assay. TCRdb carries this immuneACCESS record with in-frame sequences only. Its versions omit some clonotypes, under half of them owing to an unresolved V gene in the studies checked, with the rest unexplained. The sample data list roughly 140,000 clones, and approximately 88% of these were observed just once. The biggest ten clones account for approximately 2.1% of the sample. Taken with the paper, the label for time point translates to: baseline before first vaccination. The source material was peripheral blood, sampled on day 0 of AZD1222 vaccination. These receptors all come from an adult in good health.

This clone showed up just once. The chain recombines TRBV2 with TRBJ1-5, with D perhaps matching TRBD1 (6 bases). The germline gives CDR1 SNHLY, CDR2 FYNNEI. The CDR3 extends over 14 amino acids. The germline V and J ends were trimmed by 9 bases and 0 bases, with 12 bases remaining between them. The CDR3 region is CARGGANSNQPQHF. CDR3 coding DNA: TGTGCCAGAGGGGGTGCCAATAGCAATCAGCCCCAGCATTTT.

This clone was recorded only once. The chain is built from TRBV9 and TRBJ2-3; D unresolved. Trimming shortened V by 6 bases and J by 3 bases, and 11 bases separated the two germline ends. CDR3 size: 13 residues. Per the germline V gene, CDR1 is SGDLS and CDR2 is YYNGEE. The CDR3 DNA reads TGTGCCAGCAATTTTGGTGGGACAGATACGCAGTATTTT. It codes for CASNFGGTDTQYF. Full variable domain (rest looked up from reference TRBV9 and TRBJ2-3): DSGVTQTPKHLITATGQRVTLRCSPRSGDLSVYWYQQSLDQGLQFLIQYYNGEERAKGNILERFSAQQFPDLHSELNLSSLELGDSALYFCASNFGGTDTQYFGPGTRLTVL.

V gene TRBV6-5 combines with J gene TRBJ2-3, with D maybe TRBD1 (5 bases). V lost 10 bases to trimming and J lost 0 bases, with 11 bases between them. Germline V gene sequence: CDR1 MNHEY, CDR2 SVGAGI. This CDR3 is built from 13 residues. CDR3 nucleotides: TGTGCCACATACAGGTCTAGCACAGATACGCAGTATTTT. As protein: CATYRSSTDTQYF.

Here the CDR3 reads CASSGGRDSPLHF. The CDR3 bases are TGTGCCAGCAGTGGGGGTCGGGATTCACCCCTCCACTTT. This chain links TRBV9 with TRBJ1-6; a weak D match, TRBD1 (5 bases). V lost 5 bases, J lost 8 bases, and 11 bases lay in between. This CDR3 region has 13 residues. Germline CDR1 reads SGDLS; CDR2 reads YYNGEE.

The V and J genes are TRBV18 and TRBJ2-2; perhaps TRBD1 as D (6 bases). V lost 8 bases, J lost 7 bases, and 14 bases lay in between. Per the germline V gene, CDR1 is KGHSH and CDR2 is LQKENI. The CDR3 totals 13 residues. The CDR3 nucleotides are TGTGCCAGCCTGGGACAACCCATCGGGGAGCTGTTTTTT. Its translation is CASLGQPIGELFF.

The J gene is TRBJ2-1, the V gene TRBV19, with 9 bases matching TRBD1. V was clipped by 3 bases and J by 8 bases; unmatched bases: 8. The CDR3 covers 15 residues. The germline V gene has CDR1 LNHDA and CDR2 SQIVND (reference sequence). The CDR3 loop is CASSIWTGVGDEQFF. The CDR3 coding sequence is TGTGCCAGTAGTATTTGGACAGGGGTTGGTGATGAGCAGTTCTTC.

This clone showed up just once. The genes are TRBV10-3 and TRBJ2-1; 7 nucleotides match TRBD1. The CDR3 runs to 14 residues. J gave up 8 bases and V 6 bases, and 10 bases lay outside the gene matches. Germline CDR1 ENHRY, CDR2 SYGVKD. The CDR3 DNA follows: TGTGCCATCAGGAAAGGGGGCTCGTACTATGAGCAGTTCTTC. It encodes CAIRKGGSYYEQFF.

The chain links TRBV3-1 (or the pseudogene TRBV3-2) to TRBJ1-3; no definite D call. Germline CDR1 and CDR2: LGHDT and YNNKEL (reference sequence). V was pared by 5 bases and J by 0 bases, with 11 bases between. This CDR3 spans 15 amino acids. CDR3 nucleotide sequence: TGTGCCAGCAGCTCGGACGCTAGCTCTGGAAACACCATATATTTT. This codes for CASSSDASSGNTIYF.

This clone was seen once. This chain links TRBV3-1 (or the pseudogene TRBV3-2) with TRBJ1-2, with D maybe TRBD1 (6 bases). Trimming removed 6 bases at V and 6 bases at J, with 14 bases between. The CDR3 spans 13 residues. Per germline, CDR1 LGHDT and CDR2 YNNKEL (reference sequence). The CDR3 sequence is CASRPQGVDGYTF. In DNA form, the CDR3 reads TGTGCCAGCAGACCACAGGGAGTCGATGGCTACACCTTC.

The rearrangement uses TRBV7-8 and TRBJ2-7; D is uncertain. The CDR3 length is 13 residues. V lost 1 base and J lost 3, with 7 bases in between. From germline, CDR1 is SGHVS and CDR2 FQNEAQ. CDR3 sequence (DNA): TGTGCCAGCAGCTTAGACGGGTACTACGAGCAGTACTTC. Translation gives CASSLDGYYEQYF.

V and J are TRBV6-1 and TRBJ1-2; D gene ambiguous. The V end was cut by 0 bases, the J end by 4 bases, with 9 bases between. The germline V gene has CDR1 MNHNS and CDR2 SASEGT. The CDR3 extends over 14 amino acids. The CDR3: CASSEAGSLYGYTF. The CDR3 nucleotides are TGTGCCAGCAGTGAAGCCGGCAGTCTCTATGGCTACACCTTC.

The CDR3 coding sequence is TGTGCCAGCAGCTTGTCGGGGCCAGCCTACGAGCAGTACTTC. This sequence encodes CASSLSGPAYEQYF. This chain joins TRBV5-6 and TRBJ2-7; the D gene could be TRBD1 or TRBD2 (5 bases each). The ends were cut back, 1 base at V and 2 bases at J, with 10 bases in the middle. Germline V gene sequence: CDR1 SGHDT, CDR2 YYEEEE. The CDR3 length is 14 residues.

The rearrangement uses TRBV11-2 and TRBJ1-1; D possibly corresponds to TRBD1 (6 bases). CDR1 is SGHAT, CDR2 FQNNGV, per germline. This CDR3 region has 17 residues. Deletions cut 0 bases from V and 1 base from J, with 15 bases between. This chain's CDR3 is CASSLDRTGARNTEAFF. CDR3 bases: TGTGCCAGCAGCTTAGATCGAACGGGGGCAAGGAACACTGAAGCTTTCTTT.

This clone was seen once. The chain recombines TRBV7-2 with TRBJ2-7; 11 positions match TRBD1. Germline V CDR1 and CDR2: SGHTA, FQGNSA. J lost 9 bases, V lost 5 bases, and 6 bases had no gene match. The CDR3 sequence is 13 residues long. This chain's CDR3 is CASSAGQGGGQYF. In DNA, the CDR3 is TGTGCCAGCAGCGCGGGACAGGGGGGCGGGCAGTACTTC.

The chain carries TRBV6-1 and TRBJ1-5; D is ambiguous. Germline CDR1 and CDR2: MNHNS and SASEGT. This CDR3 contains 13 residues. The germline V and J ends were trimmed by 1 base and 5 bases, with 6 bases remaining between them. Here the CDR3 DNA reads TGTGCCAGCAGTGAAGGCCGGTATCAGCCCCAGCATTTT. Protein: CASSEGRYQPQHF.

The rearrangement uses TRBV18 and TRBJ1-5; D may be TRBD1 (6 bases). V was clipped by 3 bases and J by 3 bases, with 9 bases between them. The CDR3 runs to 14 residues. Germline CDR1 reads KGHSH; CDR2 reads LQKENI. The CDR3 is CASSPGGTNQPQHF. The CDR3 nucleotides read TGTGCCAGCTCACCTGGGGGCACCAATCAGCCCCAGCATTTT.

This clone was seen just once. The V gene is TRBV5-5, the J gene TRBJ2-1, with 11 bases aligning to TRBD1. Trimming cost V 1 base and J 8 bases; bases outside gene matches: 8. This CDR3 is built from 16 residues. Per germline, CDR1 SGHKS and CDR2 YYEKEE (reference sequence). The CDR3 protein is CASSLTGQGALHEQFF. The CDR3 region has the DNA TGTGCCAGCAGCTTGACCGGACAGGGGGCATTGCATGAGCAGTTCTTC. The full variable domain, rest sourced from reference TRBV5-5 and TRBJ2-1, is DAGVTQSPTHLIKTRGQQVTLRCSPISGHKSVSWYQQVLGQGPQFIFQYYEKEERGRGNFPDRFSARQFPNYSSELNVNALLLGDSALYLCASSLTGQGALHEQFFGPGTRLTVL.

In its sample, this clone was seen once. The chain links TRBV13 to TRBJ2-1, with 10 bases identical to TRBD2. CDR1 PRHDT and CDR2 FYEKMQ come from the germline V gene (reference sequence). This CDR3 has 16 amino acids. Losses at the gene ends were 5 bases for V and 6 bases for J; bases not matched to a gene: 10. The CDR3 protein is CASSPLKREGGNEQFF. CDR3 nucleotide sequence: TGTGCCAGCAGCCCACTAAAGCGGGAGGGAGGCAATGAGCAGTTCTTC.

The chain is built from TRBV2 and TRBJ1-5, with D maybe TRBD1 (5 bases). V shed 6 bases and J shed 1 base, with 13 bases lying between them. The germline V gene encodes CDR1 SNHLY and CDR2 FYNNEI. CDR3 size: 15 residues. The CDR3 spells CASSRRGVSNQPQHF. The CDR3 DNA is TGTGCCAGCAGCCGCCGGGGGGTCAGCAATCAGCCCCAGCATTTT.

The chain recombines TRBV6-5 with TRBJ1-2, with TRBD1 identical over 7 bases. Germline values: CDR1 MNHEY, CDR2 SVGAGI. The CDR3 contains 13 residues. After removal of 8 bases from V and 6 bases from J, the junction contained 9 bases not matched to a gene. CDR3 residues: CASGKRQGDGYTF. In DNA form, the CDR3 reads TGTGCCAGCGGAAAAAGACAGGGTGATGGCTACACCTTC.

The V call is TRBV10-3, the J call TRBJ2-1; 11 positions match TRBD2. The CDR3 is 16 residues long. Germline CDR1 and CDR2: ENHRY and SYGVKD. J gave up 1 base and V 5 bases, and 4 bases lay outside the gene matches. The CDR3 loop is CAISLTSGSSYNEQFF. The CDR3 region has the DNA TGTGCCATCAGTCTCACTAGCGGGAGTTCCTACAATGAGCAGTTCTTC.

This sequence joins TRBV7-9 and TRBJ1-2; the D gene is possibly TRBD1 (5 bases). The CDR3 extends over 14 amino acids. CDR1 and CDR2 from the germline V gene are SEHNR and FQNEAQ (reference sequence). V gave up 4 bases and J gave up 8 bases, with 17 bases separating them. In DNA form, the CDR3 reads TGTGCCAGCAGCTACCTAGTTGGGGGAGGCGGCTACACCTTC. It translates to CASSYLVGGGGYTF.

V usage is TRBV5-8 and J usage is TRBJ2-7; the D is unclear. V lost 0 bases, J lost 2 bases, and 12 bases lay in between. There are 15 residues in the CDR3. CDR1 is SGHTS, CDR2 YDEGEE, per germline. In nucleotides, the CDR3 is TGTGCCAGCAGCTTGGATCCCTTCCCTACCTACGAGCAGTACTTC. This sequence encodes CASSLDPFPTYEQYF.

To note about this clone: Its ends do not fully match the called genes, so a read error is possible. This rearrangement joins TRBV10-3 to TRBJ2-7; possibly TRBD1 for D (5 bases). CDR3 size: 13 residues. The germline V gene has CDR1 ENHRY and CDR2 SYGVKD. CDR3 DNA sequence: TGTGCCATCACTACAGGTCGCGGCGAGGTCATTCAGTTC. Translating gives CAITTGRGEVIQF.

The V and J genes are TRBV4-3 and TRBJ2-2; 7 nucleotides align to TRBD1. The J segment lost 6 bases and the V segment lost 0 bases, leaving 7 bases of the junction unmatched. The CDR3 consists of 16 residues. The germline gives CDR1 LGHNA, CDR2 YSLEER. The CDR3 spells CASSQDRGLVAGELFF. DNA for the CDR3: TGCGCCAGCAGCCAAGATAGGGGGCTAGTGGCCGGGGAGCTGTTTTTT.

CDR3 sequence: CASTGDNYGYTF. The CDR3 coding sequence is TGTGCCAGCACGGGGGATAACTATGGCTACACCTTC. V is TRBV28 and J is TRBJ1-2, with D perhaps matching TRBD1 (5 bases). Trimming shortened V by 7 bases and J by 1 base, and 7 bases separated the two germline ends. This CDR3 comprises 12 residues. CDR1 is MDHEN and CDR2 is SYDVKM in the germline V gene.